These 21 T cell receptor beta chains came from one sample sequenced in a study of glioma-infiltrating T cells. Amplification of TCR alpha and beta CDR3 regions from RNA used iRepertoire nested multiplex PCR. TCRdb independently ran MiXCR on the multiplex PCR reads; one entry per CDR3 protein. This sample has some 120,000 distinct CDR3 sequences, with approximately 25% found just once. The specimen was glioma tissue, nonneoplastic brain tissue, or PBMCs (not recorded which). The receptors stem from a human donor with low-grade glioma or glioblastoma, undergoing nonglioma brain surgery, or in good health (not recorded which).

This clonotype turned up a few times. Given a much more abundant clone one base away, this may be a read error. CDR3 nucleotide sequence: TGCGGCGTTGTCTCGGGTAATCAGCCCCAGCATTTT. It specifies CGVVSGNQPQHF. The rearrangement links TRBV29-1 to TRBJ1-5; D call uncertain. The CDR3 consists of 12 residues. Germline CDR1 and CDR2: SQVTM and ANQGSEA.

This clonotype was counted ten times or more. The chain uses TRBV6-1 and TRBJ1-1; D gene unclear. The CDR3 is 12 residues long. Trimming took 5 bases from V and 1 from J, leaving 5 bases between them. The germline CDR1 and CDR2 sequences are MNHNS and SASEGT. CDR3 residues: CASSIRNTEAFF. CDR3 nucleotide sequence: TGTGCCAGCAGTATCAGGAACACTGAAGCTTTCTTT.

This clonotype was recorded at least ten times. V and J are TRBV20-1 and TRBJ2-5, with D uncertain. CDR1 and CDR2 (germline): DFQATT, SNEGSKA (reference sequence). The CDR3 length is 13 residues. With 6 bases removed from V and 10 bases from J, the gap between germline ends came to 21 bases. The CDR3 DNA reads TGCAGTGCCCTACCCGTAGAACCTACCCGCCAGTACTTC. Amino acid sequence: CSALPVEPTRQYF.

This clonotype was seen ten or more times. V and J are TRBV7-9 and TRBJ2-7, with 8 bases that match TRBD1. J was trimmed by 10 bases and V by 4 bases; bases with no gene match: 6. The CDR3 is 12 amino acids. From germline, CDR1 is SEHNR and CDR2 FQNEAQ (reference sequence). CDR3 region: CASSYGQGGQYF. CDR3 bases: TGTGCCAGCAGCTATGGACAGGGCGGCCAGTACTTC.

This clonotype occurred many times. The V and J genes are TRBV3-1 and TRBJ2-3; D gene uncertain. The germline gives CDR1 LGHDT, CDR2 YNNKEL (reference sequence). This CDR3 has 14 amino acids. The germline V and J ends were trimmed by 3 bases and 0 bases, with 7 bases remaining between them. CDR3 bases: TGTGCCAGCAGCCAGGCCAGTAGCACAGATACGCAGTATTTT. Encoded protein: CASSQASSTDTQYF.

In regard to this clonotype: Possible read error: a much larger clone is one base away. The chain uses TRBV18 and TRBJ2-3; D ambiguous. Germline CDR1 is KGHSH and CDR2 is LQKENI. CDR3 size: 13 residues. The CDR3 coding sequence is TGTGTCAGCTCAAGCCGGCAATCAGATACGCAGTATTTT. Translated, it gives CVSSSRQSDTQYF.

This clonotype was observed a handful of times. This rearrangement joins TRBV3-1 to TRBJ2-5; D remains ambiguous. CDR3 length: 14 amino acids. V lost 4 bases and J lost 1, with 10 bases in between. From germline, CDR1 is LGHDT and CDR2 YNNKEL (reference sequence). CDR3 nucleotides: TGTGCCAGCAGCCCTGAGGTAGGCCAAGAGACCCAGTACTTC. Translation: CASSPEVGQETQYF.

This clonotype was detected ten times or more. The rearrangement uses TRBV7-2 and TRBJ2-3; D unclear. The V gene's germline CDR1 is SGHTA and CDR2 FQGNSA. Between the trimmed V and J ends, which lost 1 base and 0 bases, there was a span of 11 bases. The CDR3 loop spans 16 amino acids. The chain's CDR3 is CASSLGFVPSTDTQYF. The CDR3 DNA sequence: TGTGCCAGCAGCTTAGGTTTCGTCCCAAGCACAGATACGCAGTATTTT.

This clonotype was recorded many times. The CDR3 sequence: CASILKRLASHNEQFF. CDR3 coding DNA: TGTGCCAGCATCCTCAAGAGGCTAGCGTCTCACAATGAGCAGTTCTTC. The chain recombines TRBV6-1 with TRBJ2-1; TRBD2 might be the D (6 bases). The CDR3 totals 16 residues. The V and J ends lost 7 bases and 5 bases respectively, with 21 bases between them. Germline V gene data show CDR1 as MNHNS and CDR2 as SASEGT.

Turning to this clonotype: Being one base from a much bigger clone, this may be a read error. The CDR3 region has the DNA TGCAGTGCTAGAGTAGGTGACCGCACAGATACGCGGTATTTT. This encodes CSARVGDRTDTRYF. This chain uses TRBV20-1 with TRBJ2-3; no clear D gene. In germline, CDR1 is DFQATT, CDR2 SNEGSKA (reference sequence). CDR3 length: 14 amino acids.

This clonotype has just a few counts. The rearrangement uses TRBV19 and TRBJ2-7; TRBD2 matches at 9 bases. Trimming removed 3 bases from V and 4 bases from J; junction bases left unmatched: 16. Per the germline V gene, CDR1 is LNHDA and CDR2 is SQIVND (reference sequence). The CDR3 runs 18 residues. The CDR3 DNA is TGTGCCAGTAGTATTAAAATTCCGACTAGCGGAGAACTTTACGAGCAGTACTTC. This codes for CASSIKIPTSGELYEQYF.

This sequence joins TRBV29-1 and TRBJ1-1; D might be TRBD1 (6 bases). Germline V gives CDR1 SQVTM, CDR2 ANQGSEA. CDR3 length: 13 residues. The V and J ends lost 7 bases and 9 bases respectively, with 21 bases between them. The DNA for the CDR3 is TGCAGCGCCGGTCGGGGGGCCGGACGGAAAGCTTTCTTT. This encodes CSAGRGAGRKAFF.

The table lists this clonotype with a count of one. A much larger clone differs by one base, so this may be a read error. V gene TRBV5-1 combines with J gene TRBJ2-3, with TRBD2 matching over 7 bases. Germline lookup yields CDR1 SGHRS and CDR2 YFSETQ. The CDR3 contains 15 residues. The CDR3 here is CASSLATSDADTKYF. The CDR3 DNA is TGCGCCAGCAGCTTGGCAACTAGCGACGCAGATACGAAGTATTTT.

There are many counts of this clonotype. The chain is built from TRBV7-6 and TRBJ2-1, with unresolved D. The germline V and J ends were trimmed by 2 bases and 0 bases, with 11 bases remaining between them. This CDR3 is 16 amino acids long. Per germline, CDR1 SGHVS and CDR2 FNYEAQ. Here the CDR3 reads CASSLFGANSYNEQFF. In nucleotides, the CDR3 is TGTGCCAGCAGCTTATTCGGCGCCAACTCCTACAATGAGCAGTTCTTC. The variable domain in full, with the rest retrieved from reference TRBV7-6 and TRBJ2-1, is GAGVSQSPRYKVTKRGQDVALRCDPISGHVSLYWYRQALGQGPEFLTYFNYEAQQDKSGLPNDRFSAERPEGSISTLTIQRTEQRDSAMYRCASSLFGANSYNEQFFGPGTRLTVL.

Ten or more counts support this clonotype. The chain uses TRBV10-3 and TRBJ1-1; tentative D call: TRBD1 (6 bases). V dropped 0 bases and J dropped 4 bases, with 12 bases sitting between them. Germline assignment: CDR1 ENHRY and CDR2 SYGVKD. The CDR3 consists of 15 residues. CDR3 region: CAISESMGAGTEAFF. Written as DNA, the CDR3 is TGTGCCATCAGTGAGTCGATGGGGGCCGGCACTGAAGCTTTCTTT.

This clonotype was seen many times. The chain carries TRBV7-2 and TRBJ2-3; 7 bases line up with TRBD1. This CDR3 is 15 amino acids long. Germline CDR1 SGHTA, CDR2 FQGNSA. V lost 4 bases, J lost 4 bases, and 8 bases stayed unmatched. CDR3 protein: CASSWWDSIADTQYF. For the CDR3, the DNA is TGTGCCAGCAGCTGGTGGGACAGCATAGCAGATACGCAGTATTTT.

Remarks on this clonotype: Since a much larger clone is just one base distant, this may be a read error. The rearrangement joins TRBV2 to TRBJ1-5; D not certain. Germline CDR1 SNHLY, CDR2 FYNNEI. The CDR3 spans 13 residues. The CDR3: CASSARLNQPRHF. DNA of the CDR3: TGTGCCAGCAGTGCCAGGTTAAATCAGCCCCGGCATTTT.

This clonotype was observed at least ten times. The V gene is TRBV6-1, the J gene TRBJ2-5; 10 nucleotides agree with TRBD1. This CDR3 is 14 amino acids long. Per germline, CDR1 MNHNS and CDR2 SASEGT. Germline trimming cut 6 bases from V and 5 bases from J; bases unmatched to any gene: 6. The CDR3 sequence is CASSRDRGGETQYF. The CDR3 DNA is TGTGCCAGCAGCCGGGACAGGGGTGGCGAGACCCAGTACTTC.

This clonotype was counted at least ten times. The chain uses TRBV25-1 and TRBJ1-2, with 7 bases fitting TRBD1. J lost 8 bases, V lost 4 bases, and 10 bases had no gene match. The CDR3 totals 14 residues. CDR1 MGHDK and CDR2 SYGVNS come from the germline V gene. CDR3 sequence reads: CASSAAGGTWGYTF. CDR3 coding DNA: TGTGCCAGCAGTGCGGCAGGGGGGACGTGGGGCTACACCTTC.

In the case of this clonotype: A read error may be the cause here, since a much bigger clone is one base away. The chain uses TRBV27 and TRBJ2-1, with a tentative D call TRBD2 (6 bases). Germline V lookup: CDR1 MNHEY, CDR2 SMNVEV (reference sequence). CDR3 length: 17 amino acids. The CDR3 region has the DNA TGTGCCAGCAGTTTACTTTATGCGGGACCCTCCTACATTGAGCAGTTCTTC. Translating gives CASSLLYAGPSYIEQFF.

This clonotype was observed once. The rearrangement uses TRBV29-1 and TRBJ1-1, with D perhaps TRBD1 (5 bases). Trimming left V 4 bases short and J 2 bases short, with 11 bases between. The length of the CDR3 is 13 residues. CDR1 and CDR2 from the germline V gene are SQVTM and ANQGSEA. CDR3 in DNA: TGCAGCGTTGTAAGGGACGGAAACACTGAAGCTTTCTTT. Its protein is CSVVRDGNTEAFF.